Below, 25 T cell receptor beta chains from the same sample are listed, as sequenced in a study of cytomegalovirus exposure and HLA in healthy donors. PCR used 60 Vbeta primers and 13 Jbeta primers. The repertoire was sequenced with immunoSEQ multiplex PCR; TCRdb's copy has only in-frame clones and lacks some. The sample data list around 100,000 clones. Sequenced material: PBMCs. The origin of the receptors is a man aged 25-45 years in good health and CMV-seronegative.

V and J are TRBV2 and TRBJ2-7; no definite D call. This CDR3 has 13 residues. Germline V lookup: CDR1 SNHLY, CDR2 FYNNEI. The V end lost 7 bases, the J end lost 3 bases, and 13 bases lay between the germline ends. The CDR3 nucleotides are TGTGCCAGCACCTCTCAGGCTTACTACGAGCAGTACTTC. It is translated as CASTSQAYYEQYF.

For the CDR3, the DNA is TGTGCCAGCAGTTCCGGGACAGGGGGCATAGATACGCAGTATTTT. It specifies CASSSGTGGIDTQYF. The rearrangement links TRBV6-5 to TRBJ2-3; 12 bases agree with TRBD1. This CDR3 region has 15 residues. The V segment lost 4 bases and the J segment 5 bases; nucleotides outside the gene matches: 4. CDR1 MNHEY and CDR2 SVGAGI come from the germline V gene.

V usage is TRBV4-1 and J usage is TRBJ2-1, with TRBD2 identical over 7 bases. J gave up 0 bases and V 4 bases, and 6 bases lay outside the gene matches. CDR1 and CDR2 from the germline V gene are MGHRA and YSYEKL. The CDR3 contains 16 residues. The CDR3 loop is CASSPYGGFSYNEQFF. The DNA of the CDR3 is TGCGCCAGCAGCCCCTACGGGGGGTTCTCCTACAATGAGCAGTTCTTC.

The chain has TRBV5-1 and TRBJ2-2, with a weak D call TRBD2 (5 bases). Per the germline V gene, CDR1 is SGHRS and CDR2 is YFSETQ. V gave up 2 bases and J gave up 0 bases, with 8 bases separating them. This CDR3 region has 15 residues. The CDR3 loop is CASSFELANTGELFF. The DNA of the CDR3 is TGCGCCAGCAGCTTTGAACTAGCGAACACCGGGGAGCTGTTTTTT.

This sequence joins TRBV5-1 and TRBJ2-5, with 10 positions matching TRBD2. The CDR3 contains 15 residues. The V gene end was trimmed by 4 bases and the J gene end by 5 bases; junction bases not matched to a gene: 8. CDR1 is SGHRS and CDR2 is YFSETQ in the germline V gene. The CDR3 sequence: CASSASGGARETQYF. Here the CDR3 DNA reads TGCGCCAGCAGCGCAAGCGGGGGGGCCAGGGAGACCCAGTACTTC.

The V call is TRBV6-5, the J call TRBJ2-5; weak D call: TRBD2 (6 bases). The length of the CDR3 is 14 residues. CDR1 MNHEY and CDR2 SVGAGI come from the germline V gene. The V and J ends lost 0 bases and 3 bases respectively, with 8 bases between them. CDR3 nucleotide sequence: TGTGCCAGCAGTTACTCCGGAGGGGAAGAGACCCAGTACTTC. This encodes CASSYSGGEETQYF.

The V and J genes are TRBV19 and TRBJ2-6; 8 bases are a match to TRBD1. The CDR3 is 18 amino acids. Trimming at V came to 4 bases and at J to 0 bases, leaving 8 bases not matched to a gene. Germline V gene lookup returns CDR1 LNHDA and CDR2 SQIVND (reference sequence). CDR3 region: CASSRPGQEPSGANVLTF. CDR3 nucleotides: TGTGCCAGTAGTAGACCGGGACAGGAACCCTCTGGGGCCAACGTCCTGACTTTC. Together with reference TRBV19 and TRBJ2-6, the CDR3 gives the full variable domain: DGGITQSPKYLFRKEGQNVTLSCEQNLNHDAMYWYRQDPGQGLRLIYYSQIVNDFQKGDIAEGYSVSREKKESFPLTVTSAQKNPTAFYLCASSRPGQEPSGANVLTFGAGSRLTVL.

The CDR3: CASSPTVAGQNEQFF. The CDR3 DNA follows: TGTGCCAGCTCACCAACGGTCGCAGGGCAAAATGAGCAGTTCTTC. The chain links TRBV18 to TRBJ2-1; D is possibly TRBD1 (5 bases). This CDR3 spans 15 amino acids. V lost 2 bases, J lost 7 bases, and 15 bases lay in between. Germline V gene sequence: CDR1 KGHSH, CDR2 LQKENI.

The chain joins TRBV5-6 to TRBJ2-5, with TRBD2 as a possible D gene (6 bases). TRBJ2-7 explains the end of the DNA better; the J call may be wrong. This CDR3 is built from 11 residues. The germline V gene has CDR1 SGHDT and CDR2 YYEEEE. CDR3 in DNA: TGTGCCAGCTCCGGGAGAAACGAGCAGTACTTC. Amino acid sequence: CASSGRNEQYF.

The chain uses TRBV18 and TRBJ1-5; TRBD1 agrees at 12 bases. Trimming cost V 3 bases and J 6 bases; bases outside gene matches: 6. This CDR3 has 16 residues. CDR1 KGHSH and CDR2 LQKENI come from the germline V gene. The CDR3 here is CASSPPGQGAGQPQHF. The CDR3, as DNA: TGTGCCAGCTCACCTCCGGGACAGGGGGCCGGTCAGCCCCAGCATTTT.

This chain uses TRBV5-6 with TRBJ1-6; D gene unclear. Germline CDR1 reads SGHDT; CDR2 reads YYEEEE. V lost 1 base and J 9 bases, leaving 14 bases between the germline ends. CDR3 length: 15 amino acids. The DNA for the CDR3 is TGTGCCAGCAGCTTGTGGGGAGTGAGGAGTTCACCCCTCCACTTT. Amino acids: CASSLWGVRSSPLHF.

The CDR3 protein is CASSQGAGQETQYF. The CDR3 bases are TGCGCCAGCAGCCAAGGCGCGGGGCAAGAGACCCAGTACTTC. The gene calls are TRBV4-1 and TRBJ2-5; D perhaps matches TRBD2 (6 bases). The length of the CDR3 is 14 residues. Trimming left V 1 base short and J 2 bases short, with 8 bases between. From germline, CDR1 is MGHRA and CDR2 YSYEKL.

Here the CDR3 reads CASSYSDRETQYF. The CDR3, as DNA: TGTGCCAGCAGTTACTCGGACAGGGAGACCCAGTACTTC. This chain joins TRBV6-6 and TRBJ2-5, with 7 bases that match TRBD1. The ends lost 0 bases at V and 5 bases at J; junction bases unmatched: 0. The CDR3 length is 13 residues. The V gene's germline CDR1 is MNHNY and CDR2 SVGAGI (reference sequence).

The rearrangement uses TRBV7-9 and TRBJ2-7, with 9 nucleotides matching TRBD2. Germline V gene sequence: CDR1 SEHNR, CDR2 FQNEAQ (reference sequence). This CDR3 has 16 residues. V lost 1 base to trimming and J lost 0 bases; unmatched junction nucleotides: 4. In nucleotides, the CDR3 is TGTGCCAGCAGCTTAGGGACTAGCGAGAGCTCCTACGAGCAGTACTTC. Translated, it gives CASSLGTSESSYEQYF.

The rearrangement uses TRBV7-2 and TRBJ1-2, with 8 bases identical to TRBD1. Trimming took 5 bases from V and 5 from J; bases not matched to a gene: 7. The CDR3 length is 14 residues. Germline lookup yields CDR1 SGHTA and CDR2 FQGNSA. CDR3 DNA sequence: TGTGCCAGCAGCCAAGACAGGGGAACATATGGCTACACCTTC. It encodes CASSQDRGTYGYTF.

The chain couples TRBV7-8 to TRBJ1-3; 7 nucleotides match TRBD1. V trimming: 1 base; J trimming: 4 bases; junction bases outside the gene matches: 1. This CDR3 region has 14 residues. The germline V gene encodes CDR1 SGHVS and CDR2 FQNEAQ. CDR3 amino acids: CASSLGGQGNTIYF. The CDR3 bases are TGTGCCAGCAGCTTAGGGGGACAGGGAAACACCATATATTTT.

V and J are TRBV13 and TRBJ1-3, with D unclear. The germline gives CDR1 PRHDT, CDR2 FYEKMQ (reference sequence). This CDR3 has 15 residues. The germline V and J ends were trimmed by 5 bases and 3 bases, with 14 bases remaining between them. CDR3 nucleotides: TGTGCCAGCAGCCGGACCGAGGAGGTTGGAAACACCATATATTTT. Translating it yields CASSRTEEVGNTIYF.

The chain joins TRBV6-6 to TRBJ2-7; maybe TRBD2 (6 bases). Per germline, CDR1 MNHNY and CDR2 SVGAGI (reference sequence). Trimming removed 6 bases from V and 5 bases from J, with 17 bases in between. This CDR3 is 14 amino acids long. The CDR3 nucleotides read TGTGCCAGCAGATCCCCGGGGGTTCCCCACGAGCAGTACTTC. Translating it yields CASRSPGVPHEQYF.

This rearrangement joins TRBV28 to TRBJ1-5; D may be TRBD1 (6 bases). CDR3 length: 17 residues. Trimming cost V 2 bases and J 0 bases, with 14 bases left between them. Germline-derived CDR1 and CDR2 are MDHEN and SYDVKM. The CDR3 is CASSLGGGGYSNQPQHF. CDR3 sequence (DNA): TGTGCCAGCAGTTTAGGCGGGGGGGGCTATAGCAATCAGCCCCAGCATTTT.

The gene calls are TRBV28 and TRBJ2-7, with D hard to call. Germline CDR1 and CDR2: MDHEN and SYDVKM. The V and J ends lost 3 bases and 3 bases respectively, with 6 bases between them. This CDR3 contains 12 residues. CDR3: CASSFSDYEQYF. CDR3 DNA sequence: TGTGCCAGCAGTTTTTCAGACTACGAGCAGTACTTC. The full variable domain, its missing parts supplied by reference TRBV28 and TRBJ2-7, is DVKVTQSSRYLVKRTGEKVFLECVQDMDHENMFWYRQDPGLGLRLIYFSYDVKMKEKGDIPEGYSVSREKKERFSLILESASTNQTSMYLCASSFSDYEQYFGPGTRLTVT.

The rearrangement uses TRBV11-2 and TRBJ2-5, with 7 positions matching TRBD2. The V gene end was trimmed by 5 bases and the J gene end by 2 bases; junction bases not matched to a gene: 17. CDR1 and CDR2 (germline): SGHAT, FQNNGV. The length of the CDR3 is 18 residues. This CDR3 reads CASSAGVHSGRLQETQYF. In nucleotides, the CDR3 is TGTGCCAGCAGCGCGGGGGTTCATAGCGGGCGACTTCAAGAGACCCAGTACTTC. The variable domain in full, completed from reference TRBV11-2 and TRBJ2-5, reads EAGVAQSPRYKIIEKRQSVAFWCNPISGHATLYWYQQILGQGPKLLIQFQNNGVVDDSQLPKDRFSAERLKGVDSTLKIQPAKLEDSAVYLCASSAGVHSGRLQETQYFGPGTRLLVL.

For this clone: As the CDR3 is not closed by the conserved phenylalanine or tryptophan, this likely results from a read error. The rearrangement links TRBV5-4 to TRBJ1-1; TRBD1 matches at 7 bases. CDR3 length equals 15 residues. Germline V CDR1 and CDR2: SGHNT, YYREEE (reference sequence). V was pared by 0 bases and J by 3 bases, with 5 bases of the junction left unmatched. For the CDR3, the DNA is TGTGCCAGCAGCTTGGGTTTAACAGGGGACACTGAAGCTTTCTCT. Translating gives CASSLGLTGDTEAFS.

The chain carries TRBV28 and TRBJ2-4, with 7 bases aligning to TRBD1. This CDR3 region has 15 residues. The junction had 6 bases not matched to a gene; V was cut back by 4 bases and J by 3 bases. CDR1 and CDR2 (germline): MDHEN, SYDVKM. The CDR3 loop is CASSSEWDSKNIQYF. CDR3 DNA sequence: TGTGCCAGCAGTTCTGAGTGGGACAGCAAAAACATTCAGTACTTC.

The rearrangement uses TRBV6-5 and TRBJ2-7; 7 bases are shared with TRBD1. The germline V gene encodes CDR1 MNHEY and CDR2 SVGAGI. Unmatched junction bases numbered 12, after V lost 6 bases and J lost 7 bases. This CDR3 region has 14 residues. Written as DNA, the CDR3 is TGTGCCAGCAGCCCCGGACAGGTCCGAGGGGAGCAGTACTTC. It yields the protein CASSPGQVRGEQYF.

This chain uses TRBV28 with TRBJ1-2; D is ambiguous. The CDR3 spans 13 residues. Trimming stripped 5 bases from V and 4 bases from J, with 11 bases between. CDR1 is MDHEN and CDR2 is SYDVKM in the germline V gene. The CDR3 coding sequence is TGTGCCAGCAGTCCCCCGCTAGTCTATGGCTACACCTTC. It is translated as CASSPPLVYGYTF.